Listed below are T cell receptor beta chains from one sample, sequenced in a study of T cells in Graves' hyperthyroidism and ophthalmopathy. MiXCR was run by TCRdb on the multiplex PCR reads, yielding one entry per CDR3 protein. This table has approximately 370,000 distinct CDR3 sequences, approximately 18% appearing once. The sequencing input was blood. The source of these receptors is a woman aged 25 to 39 with Graves' hyperthyroidism that later progressed to Graves' ophthalmopathy. Both conserved end residues are part of each CDR3. A D gene is named only where the DNA matches it firmly. Clone size is shown for a subset of rows, as once, few, many or a class of expanded clone.

cdr3_aa cdr3_nt v_call d_call j_call clone_size
CASTGQGFETQYF TGTGCCAGCACGGGACAGGGGTTTGAGACCCAGTACTTC TRBV2 TRBD1 TRBJ2-5 many
CASSLGASGANVRTF TGTGCCAGCAGCTTAGGGGCCTCTGGGGCCAACGTCCGGACTTTC TRBV7-8 . TRBJ2-6 .
CASSQGGSRFSYEQYF TGTGCCAGCAGCCAGGGGGGCTCGCGCTTCTCCTACGAGCAGTACTTC TRBV6-1 . TRBJ2-7 .
CASSPQRNTEAFF TGTGCCAGTAGTCCCCAGCGGAACACTGAAGCTTTCTTT TRBV19 . TRBJ1-1 many
CASRRDTGFESFYSPLHF TGTGCCAGCAGAAGGGACACCGGCTTTGAGTCTTTCTATTCACCCCTCCACTTT TRBV27 . TRBJ1-6 many
CAIQQGPTNTGELFF TGTGCCATCCAGCAGGGTCCCACGAACACCGGGGAGCTGTTTTTT TRBV10-3 . TRBJ2-2 few
CSARKGLAGIGGELFF TGCAGTGCTAGAAAGGGACTAGCGGGCATAGGCGGGGAGCTGTTTTTT TRBV20-1 TRBD2 TRBJ2-2 many
CAISEETGLAGVGELFF TGTGCCATCAGTGAGGAGACGGGACTAGCGGGAGTCGGGGAGCTGTTTTTT TRBV10-3 TRBD2 TRBJ2-2 .
CSARTGEGQPQHF TGCAGCGCCAGGACAGGGGAGGGGCAGCCCCAGCATTTT TRBV29-1 TRBD1 TRBJ1-5 few
CASSTPNHRHNEQFF TGTGCCAGCAGTACTCCTAACCACCGTCACAATGAGCAGTTCTTC TRBV28 . TRBJ2-1 many
CASSLAGLATDTQYF TGTGCCAGCAGCTTAGCGGGACTAGCGACAGATACGCAGTATTTT TRBV13 TRBD2 TRBJ2-3 few
CASSSLFTGEAFF TGTGCCAGCAGCTCCCTCTTTACAGGGGAAGCTTTCTTT TRBV13 . TRBJ1-1 many
CASSLRDQADGEQFF TGTGCCAGCAGCTTGAGGGACCAAGCTGACGGTGAGCAGTTCTTC TRBV5-8 . TRBJ2-1 many
CASSHGGSITEAFF TGTGCCAGCAGCCATGGGGGGTCGATAACTGAAGCTTTCTTT TRBV7-9 . TRBJ1-1 many
CASSRPPGAEDNTGELFF TGTGCCAGCAGCCGACCCCCAGGGGCGGAAGATAACACCGGGGAGCTGTTTTTT TRBV7-9 . TRBJ2-2 .
CASSLTSGGGNEQFF TGCGCCAGCAGCTTGACAAGCGGGGGAGGGAATGAGCAGTTCTTC TRBV5-1 TRBD2 TRBJ2-1 many
CASSYSGVGEAFF TGTGCCAGCAGTTACTCGGGGGTTGGTGAAGCTTTCTTT TRBV6-2/TRBV6-3 . TRBJ1-1 .
CASSLGGTLQETQYF TGTGCCAGCAGCTTAGGTGGGACACTCCAAGAGACCCAGTACTTC TRBV11-2 . TRBJ2-5 few
CAISVMRETEQFF TGTGCCATCAGTGTTATGCGGGAGACTGAGCAGTTCTTC TRBV10-3 TRBD2 TRBJ2-1 many
CASSLLGPRQPQHF TGTGCCAGCAGTTTATTGGGTCCCCGCCAGCCCCAGCATTTT TRBV27 . TRBJ1-5 many
CASSQVDRSVLFF TGTGCCAGCAGCCAAGTAGATAGGAGCGTGCTGTTTTTT TRBV3-1 . TRBJ2-2 few
CASSFWRTLPGETQYF TGTGCCAGCAGTTTCTGGCGGACCCTCCCCGGGGAGACCCAGTACTTC TRBV28 . TRBJ2-5 many
CASSHNGRPLNTEAFF TGTGCCAGCAGCCACAATGGGCGGCCACTGAACACTGAAGCTTTCTTT TRBV14 . TRBJ1-1 .
CASSSGTGHYNEQFF TGTGCCAGCAGCTCCGGGACAGGGCACTACAATGAGCAGTTCTTC TRBV11-2 TRBD1 TRBJ2-1 many
CASSYSGAPRVRGYTF TGTGCCAGCAGTTATTCAGGGGCCCCGAGAGTCCGTGGCTACACCTTC TRBV6-4 . TRBJ1-2 .
CSVEAGGGGADTQYF TGCAGCGTTGAAGCAGGGGGGGGGGGCGCAGATACGCAGTATTTT TRBV29-1 . TRBJ2-3 .
CASSVANAPDTQYF TGTGCCAGCAGCGTAGCTAACGCCCCAGATACGCAGTATTTT TRBV9 . TRBJ2-3 .
CASSQVPGGDSPLHF TGCGCCAGCAGCCAAGTACCAGGGGGCGACTCACCCCTCCACTTT TRBV4-1 TRBD1 TRBJ1-6 .
CASSVESVPETQYF TGTGCCAGCAGCGTAGAATCAGTTCCGGAGACCCAGTACTTC TRBV9 . TRBJ2-5 .
CASSQHPGVIEKLFF TGCGCCAGCAGCCAACACCCAGGGGTTATTGAAAAACTGTTTTTT TRBV4-1 . TRBJ1-4 .
CASSFHRAPGANVLTF TGTGCCAGCAGTTTTCACAGGGCGCCTGGGGCCAACGTCCTGACTTTC TRBV27 . TRBJ2-6 many
CASSPGGAHEQFF TGTGCCAGCAGCCCAGGGGGGGCCCATGAGCAGTTCTTC TRBV7-9 . TRBJ2-1 few
CASRTGVDQPQHF TGTGCCAGCAGGACAGGGGTCGATCAGCCCCAGCATTTT TRBV6-2/TRBV6-3 TRBD1 TRBJ1-5 .
CASSLAAVGPPDGYTF TGCGCCAGCAGCTTGGCAGCGGTTGGGCCCCCGGATGGCTACACCTTC TRBV5-1 . TRBJ1-2 .
CSADDRVGTGRALNEKLFF TGCAGTGCCGATGATCGCGTGGGGACAGGGCGGGCTCTAAATGAAAAACTGTTTTTT TRBV20-1 TRBD1 TRBJ1-4 .
CASSVMRNTGELFF TGTGCCAGCAGTGTAATGCGAAACACCGGGGAGCTGTTTTTT TRBV27 . TRBJ2-2 few
CASSHPGTSGEGTGELFF TGTGCCAGTAGTCACCCCGGGACTAGCGGGGAGGGGACCGGGGAGCTGTTTTTT TRBV19 TRBD2 TRBJ2-2 many
CASSDHTATGGSLGQYF TGTGCCAGCAGTGACCATACCGCTACAGGGGGCTCCTTAGGGCAGTACTTC TRBV2 TRBD1 TRBJ2-7 many
CASSRATGGRETQYF TGTGCCAGCAGTCGAGCGACAGGGGGGAGAGAGACCCAGTACTTC TRBV12-3/TRBV12-4 TRBD1 TRBJ2-5 .
CAGSMTGGSETQYF TGTGCCGGCAGTATGACAGGGGGCTCAGAGACCCAGTACTTC TRBV2 TRBD1 TRBJ2-5 many
CASSQDWADRGPTEAFF TGCGCCAGCAGCCAAGATTGGGCGGACAGGGGGCCCACTGAAGCTTTCTTT TRBV4-1 TRBD1 TRBJ1-1 many
CAGRPGAGNEQFF TGTGCCGGTCGTCCGGGAGCTGGCAATGAGCAGTTCTTC TRBV2 . TRBJ2-1 many
CASSPGAGTDTQYF TGTGCCAGCAGTCCCGGGGCGGGTACAGATACGCAGTATTTT TRBV27 . TRBJ2-3 .
CASRSWDTASYEQYF TGTGCCAGTAGGTCTTGGGACACCGCTTCCTACGAGCAGTACTTC TRBV19 . TRBJ2-7 many
CAAGEALHRYTF TGTGCTGCCGGAGAGGCCCTCCATCGCTACACCTTC TRBV6-1 . TRBJ1-2 many
CASSEWQGRHYGYTF TGTGCCAGCAGTGAATGGCAGGGTCGTCACTATGGCTACACCTTC TRBV2 . TRBJ1-2 .
CASSLEGSATQYF TGTGCCAGCAGCCTAGAAGGGTCAGCAACCCAGTACTTC TRBV11-2 . TRBJ2-5 .
CASSYLPPGPHHTQYF TGTGCCAGCAGTTATCTGCCCCCCGGCCCCCACCATACGCAGTATTTT TRBV6-1 . TRBJ2-3 .
CASNDRENQPQHF TGTGCCAGTAACGACAGGGAGAATCAGCCCCAGCATTTT TRBV19 TRBD1 TRBJ1-5 .